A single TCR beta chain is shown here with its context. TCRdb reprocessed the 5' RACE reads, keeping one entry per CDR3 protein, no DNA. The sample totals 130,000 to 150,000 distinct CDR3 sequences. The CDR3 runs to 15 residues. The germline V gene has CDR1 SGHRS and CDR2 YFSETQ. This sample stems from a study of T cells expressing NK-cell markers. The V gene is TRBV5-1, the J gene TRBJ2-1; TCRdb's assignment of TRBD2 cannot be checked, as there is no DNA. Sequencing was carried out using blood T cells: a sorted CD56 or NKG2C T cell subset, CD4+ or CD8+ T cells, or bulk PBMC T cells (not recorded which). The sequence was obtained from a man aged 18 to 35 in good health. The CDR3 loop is CASSSEFLAGNEQFF.